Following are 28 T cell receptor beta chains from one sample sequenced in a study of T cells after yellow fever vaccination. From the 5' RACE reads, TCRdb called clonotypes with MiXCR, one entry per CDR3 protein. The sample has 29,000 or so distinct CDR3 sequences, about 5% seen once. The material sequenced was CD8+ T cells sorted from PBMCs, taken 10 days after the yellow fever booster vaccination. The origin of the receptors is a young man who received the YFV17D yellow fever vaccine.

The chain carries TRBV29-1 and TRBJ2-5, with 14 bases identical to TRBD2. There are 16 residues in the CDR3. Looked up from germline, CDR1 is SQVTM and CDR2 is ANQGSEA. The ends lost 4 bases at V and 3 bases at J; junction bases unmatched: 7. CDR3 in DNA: TGCAGCGTTGCCTACTTGGGACTAGCGGGGGAAGAGACCCAGTACTTC. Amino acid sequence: CSVAYLGLAGEETQYF.

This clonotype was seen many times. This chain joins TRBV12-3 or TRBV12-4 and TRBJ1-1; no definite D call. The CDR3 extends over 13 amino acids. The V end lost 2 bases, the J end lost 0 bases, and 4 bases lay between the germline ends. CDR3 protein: CASSLTLNTEAFF. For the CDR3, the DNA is TGTGCCAGCAGTTTAACCCTGAACACTGAAGCTTTCTTT.

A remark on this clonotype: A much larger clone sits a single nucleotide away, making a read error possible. Written as DNA, the CDR3 is TGCAGTGCCCCTATTAGACCAGTTTGGCTGGGGGATACGCAGTATTTT. The encoded protein is CSAPIRPVWLGDTQYF. This chain joins TRBV20-1 and TRBJ2-3; D gene uncertain. CDR3 length: 16 residues. V was pared by 6 bases and J by 6 bases, with 25 bases between. Germline V gene lookup returns CDR1 DFQATT and CDR2 SNEGSKA (reference sequence).

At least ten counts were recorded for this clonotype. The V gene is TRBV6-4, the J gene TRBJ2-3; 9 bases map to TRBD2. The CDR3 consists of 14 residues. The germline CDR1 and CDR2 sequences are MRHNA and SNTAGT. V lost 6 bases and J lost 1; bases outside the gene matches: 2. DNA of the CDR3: TGTGCCAGCAGCGAGCGGGAGGGCACAGATACGCAGTATTTT. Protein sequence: CASSEREGTDTQYF.

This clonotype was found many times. The CDR3 DNA is TGTGCCAGCAGTCTCCTCCGGGGCGAGCAGTACTTC. It codes for CASSLLRGEQYF. The chain couples TRBV27 to TRBJ2-7, with a weak D call TRBD2 (5 bases). CDR1 and CDR2 (germline): MNHEY, SMNVEV (reference sequence). The CDR3 sequence is 12 residues long. Trimming stripped 5 bases from V and 6 bases from J, with 11 bases between.

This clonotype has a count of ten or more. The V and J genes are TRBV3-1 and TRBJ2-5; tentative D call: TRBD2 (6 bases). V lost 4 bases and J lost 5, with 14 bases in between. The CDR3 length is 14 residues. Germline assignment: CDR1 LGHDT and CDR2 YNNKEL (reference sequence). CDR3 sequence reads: CASSPTTGGETQYF. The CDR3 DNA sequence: TGTGCCAGCAGCCCGACGACTGGGGGGGAGACCCAGTACTTC.

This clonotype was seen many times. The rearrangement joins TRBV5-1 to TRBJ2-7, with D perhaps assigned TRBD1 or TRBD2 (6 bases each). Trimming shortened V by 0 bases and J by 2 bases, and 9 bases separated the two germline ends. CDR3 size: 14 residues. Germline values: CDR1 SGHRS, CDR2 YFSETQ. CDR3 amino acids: CASSLEGGPYEQYF. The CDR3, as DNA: TGCGCCAGCAGCTTGGAGGGGGGACCCTACGAGCAGTACTTC. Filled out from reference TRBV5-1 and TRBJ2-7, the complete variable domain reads KAGVTQTPRYLIKTRGQQVTLSCSPISGHRSVSWYQQTPGQGLQFLFEYFSETQRNKGNFPGRFSGRQFSNSRSEMNVSTLELGDSALYLCASSLEGGPYEQYFGPGTRLTVT.

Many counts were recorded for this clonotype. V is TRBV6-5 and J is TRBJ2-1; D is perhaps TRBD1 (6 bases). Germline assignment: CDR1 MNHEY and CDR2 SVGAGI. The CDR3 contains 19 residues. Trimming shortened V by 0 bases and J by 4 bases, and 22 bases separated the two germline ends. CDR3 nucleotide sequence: TGTGCCAGCAGTTACTCCATAAATGTTGGGGGAGACAGGTACAATGAGCAGTTCTTC. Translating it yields CASSYSINVGGDRYNEQFF.

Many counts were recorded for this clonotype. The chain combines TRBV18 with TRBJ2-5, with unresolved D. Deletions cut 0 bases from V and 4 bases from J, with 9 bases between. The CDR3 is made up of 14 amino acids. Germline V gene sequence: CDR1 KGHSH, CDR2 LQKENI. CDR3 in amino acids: CASSPPGSRETQYF. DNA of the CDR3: TGTGCCAGCTCACCACCGGGATCCAGAGAGACCCAGTACTTC.

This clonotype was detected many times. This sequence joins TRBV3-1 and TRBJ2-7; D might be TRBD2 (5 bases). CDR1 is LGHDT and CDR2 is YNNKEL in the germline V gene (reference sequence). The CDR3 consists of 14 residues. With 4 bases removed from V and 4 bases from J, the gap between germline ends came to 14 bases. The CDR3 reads CASSPALAGYEQYF. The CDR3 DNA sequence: TGTGCCAGCAGCCCGGCGCTGGCGGGTTACGAGCAGTACTTC.

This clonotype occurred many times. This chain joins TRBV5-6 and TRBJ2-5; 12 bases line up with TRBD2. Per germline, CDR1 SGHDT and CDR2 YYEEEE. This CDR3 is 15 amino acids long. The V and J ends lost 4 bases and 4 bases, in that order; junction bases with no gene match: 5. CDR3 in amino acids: CASSPGLAGRETQYF. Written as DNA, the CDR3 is TGTGCCAGCAGCCCAGGACTAGCGGGACGAGAGACCCAGTACTTC.

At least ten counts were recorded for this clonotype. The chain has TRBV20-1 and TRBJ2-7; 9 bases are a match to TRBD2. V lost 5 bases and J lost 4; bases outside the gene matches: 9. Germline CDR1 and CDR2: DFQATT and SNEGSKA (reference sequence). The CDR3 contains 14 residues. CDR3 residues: CSAPPGAGGYEQYF. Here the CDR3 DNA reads TGCAGTGCTCCCCCGGGAGCGGGAGGTTACGAGCAGTACTTC.

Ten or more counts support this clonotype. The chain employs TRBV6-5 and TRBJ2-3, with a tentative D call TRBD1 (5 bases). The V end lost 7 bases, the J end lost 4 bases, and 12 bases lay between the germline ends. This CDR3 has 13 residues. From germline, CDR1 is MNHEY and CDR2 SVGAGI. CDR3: CASTPGRADTQYF. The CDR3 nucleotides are TGTGCCAGCACCCCCGGCAGGGCAGATACGCAGTATTTT.

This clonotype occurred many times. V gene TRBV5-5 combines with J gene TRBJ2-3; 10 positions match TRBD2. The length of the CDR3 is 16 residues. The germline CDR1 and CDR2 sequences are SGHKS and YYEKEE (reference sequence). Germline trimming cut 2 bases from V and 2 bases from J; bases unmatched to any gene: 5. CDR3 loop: CASSFGLAGVTDTQYF. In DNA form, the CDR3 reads TGTGCCAGCAGCTTCGGGCTAGCGGGAGTCACAGATACGCAGTATTTT.

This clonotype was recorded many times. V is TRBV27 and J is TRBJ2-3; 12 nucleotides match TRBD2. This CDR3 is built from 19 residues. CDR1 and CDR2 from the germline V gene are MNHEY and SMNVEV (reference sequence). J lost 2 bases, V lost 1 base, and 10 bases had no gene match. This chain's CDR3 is CASSLYFGLAGLPTDTQYF. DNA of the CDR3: TGTGCCAGCAGTTTATATTTCGGACTAGCGGGACTCCCCACAGATACGCAGTATTTT.

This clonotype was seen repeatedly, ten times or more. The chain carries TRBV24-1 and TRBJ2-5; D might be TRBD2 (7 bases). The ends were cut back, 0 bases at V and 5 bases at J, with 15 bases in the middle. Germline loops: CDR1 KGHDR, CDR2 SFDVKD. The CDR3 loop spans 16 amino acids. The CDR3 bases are TGTGCCACCAGTGATTTGTCCTGGGGGGGGCTTGAGACCCAGTACTTC. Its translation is CATSDLSWGGLETQYF.

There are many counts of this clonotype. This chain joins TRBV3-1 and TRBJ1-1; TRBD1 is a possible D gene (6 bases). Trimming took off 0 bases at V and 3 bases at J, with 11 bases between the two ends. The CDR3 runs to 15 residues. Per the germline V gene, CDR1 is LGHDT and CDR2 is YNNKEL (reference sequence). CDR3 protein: CASSQEGGVDTEAFF. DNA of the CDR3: TGTGCCAGCAGCCAAGAAGGGGGTGTTGACACTGAAGCTTTCTTT.

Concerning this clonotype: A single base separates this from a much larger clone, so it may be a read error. In DNA, the CDR3 is TGTGCCAGCAGCCAACCAGCCTACGCGCAGTACTTC. Translation: CASSQPAYAQYF. The chain combines TRBV4-2 with TRBJ2-7, with no clear D. The CDR3 sequence is 12 residues long. Germline V gene sequence: CDR1 LGHNA, CDR2 YNFKEQ.

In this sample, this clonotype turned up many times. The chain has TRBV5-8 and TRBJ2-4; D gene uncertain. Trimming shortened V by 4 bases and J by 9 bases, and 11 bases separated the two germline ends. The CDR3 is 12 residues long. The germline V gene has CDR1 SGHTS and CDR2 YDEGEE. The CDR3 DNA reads TGTGCCAGCAGCCACCCCACGGGCATTCAGTACTTC. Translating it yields CASSHPTGIQYF.

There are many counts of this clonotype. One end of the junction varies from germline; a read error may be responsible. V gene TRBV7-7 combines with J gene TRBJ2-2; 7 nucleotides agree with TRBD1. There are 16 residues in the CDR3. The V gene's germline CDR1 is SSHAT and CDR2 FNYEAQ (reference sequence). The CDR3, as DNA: TGTGCTAGCAGACGCTCCGGGACAGAGGCTACCGGGGAGCTGTTTTTT. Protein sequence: CASRRSGTEATGELFF.

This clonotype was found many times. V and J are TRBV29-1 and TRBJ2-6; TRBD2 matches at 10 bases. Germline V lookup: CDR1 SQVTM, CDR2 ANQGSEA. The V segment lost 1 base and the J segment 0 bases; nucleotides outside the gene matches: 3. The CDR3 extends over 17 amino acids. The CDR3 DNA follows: TGCAGCGTTGAAGGTTCTAGCGGGAGCTCTGGGGCCAACGTCCTGACTTTC. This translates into CSVEGSSGSSGANVLTF. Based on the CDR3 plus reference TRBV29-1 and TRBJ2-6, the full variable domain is SAVISQKPSRDICQRGTSLTIQCQVDSQVTMMFWYRQQPGQSLTLIATANQGSEATYESGFVIDKFPISRPNLTFSTLTVSNMSPEDSSIYLCSVEGSSGSSGANVLTFGAGSRLTVL.

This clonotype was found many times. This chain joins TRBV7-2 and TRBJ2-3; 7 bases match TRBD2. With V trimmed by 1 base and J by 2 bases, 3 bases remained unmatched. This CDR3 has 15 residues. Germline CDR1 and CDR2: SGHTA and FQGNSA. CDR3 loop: CASSLGLAATDTQYF. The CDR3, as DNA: TGTGCCAGCAGCTTAGGCCTAGCGGCCACAGATACGCAGTATTTT. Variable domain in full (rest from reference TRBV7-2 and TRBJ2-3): GAGVSQSPSNKVTEKGKDVELRCDPISGHTALYWYRQSLGQGLEFLIYFQGNSAPDKSGLPSDRFSAERTGGSVSTLTIQRTQQEDSAVYLCASSLGLAATDTQYFGPGTRLTVL.

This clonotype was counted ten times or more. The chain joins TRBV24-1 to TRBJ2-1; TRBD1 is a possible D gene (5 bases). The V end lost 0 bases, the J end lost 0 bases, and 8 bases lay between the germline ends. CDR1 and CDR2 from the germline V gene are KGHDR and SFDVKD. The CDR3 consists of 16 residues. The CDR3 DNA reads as TGTGCCACCAGTGATTTGGGGGCCAGCTCCTACAATGAGCAGTTCTTC. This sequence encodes CATSDLGASSYNEQFF.

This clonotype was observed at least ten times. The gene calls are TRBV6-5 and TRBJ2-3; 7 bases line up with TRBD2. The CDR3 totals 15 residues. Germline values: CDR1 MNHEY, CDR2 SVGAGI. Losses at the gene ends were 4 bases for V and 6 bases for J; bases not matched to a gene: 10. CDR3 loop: CASSSSSGLADTQYF. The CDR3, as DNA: TGTGCCAGCAGTTCCTCTAGCGGCCTGGCGGATACGCAGTATTTT.

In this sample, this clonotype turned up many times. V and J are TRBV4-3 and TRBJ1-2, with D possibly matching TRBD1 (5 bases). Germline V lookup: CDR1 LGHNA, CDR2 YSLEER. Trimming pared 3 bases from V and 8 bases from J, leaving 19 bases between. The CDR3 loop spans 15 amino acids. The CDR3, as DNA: TGCGCCAGCAGCCACATGTTTAGATCGGGGGACGGCTACACCTTC. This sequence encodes CASSHMFRSGDGYTF.

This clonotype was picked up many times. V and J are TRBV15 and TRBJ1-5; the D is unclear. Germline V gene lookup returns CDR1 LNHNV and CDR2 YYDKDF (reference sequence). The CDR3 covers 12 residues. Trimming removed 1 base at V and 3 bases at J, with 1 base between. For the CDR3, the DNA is TGTGCCACCAGCAGAGTCAATCAGCCCCAGCATTTT. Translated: CATSRVNQPQHF.

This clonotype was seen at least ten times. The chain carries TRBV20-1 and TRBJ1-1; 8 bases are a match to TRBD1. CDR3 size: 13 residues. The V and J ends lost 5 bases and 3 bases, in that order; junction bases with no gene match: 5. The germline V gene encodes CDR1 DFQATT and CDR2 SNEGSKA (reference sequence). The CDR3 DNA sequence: TGCAGTGCTTTGGACAGGGAGTACACTGAAGCTTTCTTT. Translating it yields CSALDREYTEAFF.

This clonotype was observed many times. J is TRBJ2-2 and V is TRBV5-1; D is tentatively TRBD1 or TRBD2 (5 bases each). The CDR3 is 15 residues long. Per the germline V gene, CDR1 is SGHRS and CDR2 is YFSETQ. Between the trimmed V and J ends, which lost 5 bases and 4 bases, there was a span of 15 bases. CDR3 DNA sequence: TGCGCCAGCAGGGGGACCGGGAACCCCACCGGGGAGCTGTTTTTT. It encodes CASRGTGNPTGELFF.